This T cell receptor (beta chain) was observed in a study of control samples from healthy donors and cancer patients. The repertoire was sequenced with immunoSEQ multiplex PCR; TCRdb's copy has only in-frame clones and lacks some. The data contain 90,000 to 100,000 clones, around three quarters of them seen just once; the ten biggest clones take up 10%. The junction had 8 bases not matched to a gene; V was cut back by 5 bases and J by 5 bases. The CDR3 length is 15 residues. CDR1 SGDLS and CDR2 YYNGEE come from the germline V gene. Sequenced input: blood. The clonotype comes from a woman under 40 in good health. The rearrangement uses TRBV9 and TRBJ2-5; 11 nucleotides agree with TRBD2. The CDR3 DNA reads as TGTGCCAGCAGTACCTTAGCGGGGGGGCATGAGACCCAGTACTTC. It encodes CASSTLAGGHETQYF.